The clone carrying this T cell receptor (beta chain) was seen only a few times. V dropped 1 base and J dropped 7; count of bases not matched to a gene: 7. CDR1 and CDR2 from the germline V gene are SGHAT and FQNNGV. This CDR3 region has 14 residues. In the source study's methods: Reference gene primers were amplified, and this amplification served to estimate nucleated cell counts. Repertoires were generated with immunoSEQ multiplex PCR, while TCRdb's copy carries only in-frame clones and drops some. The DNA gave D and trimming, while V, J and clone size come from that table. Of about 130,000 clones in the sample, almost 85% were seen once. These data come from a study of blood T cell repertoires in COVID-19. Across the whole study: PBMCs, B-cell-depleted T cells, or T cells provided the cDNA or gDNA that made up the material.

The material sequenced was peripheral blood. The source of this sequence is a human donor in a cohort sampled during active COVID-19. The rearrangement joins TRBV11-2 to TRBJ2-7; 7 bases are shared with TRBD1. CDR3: CASSLGGQMGEQYF. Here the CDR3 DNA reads TGTGCCAGCAGCTTAGGGGGACAGATGGGTGAGCAGTACTTC. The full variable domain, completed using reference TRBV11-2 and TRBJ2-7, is EAGVAQSPRYKIIEKRQSVAFWCNPISGHATLYWYQQILGQGPKLLIQFQNNGVVDDSQLPKDRFSAERLKGVDSTLKIQPAKLEDSAVYLCASSLGGQMGEQYFGPGTRLTVT.